The subject of this entry is one TCR beta chain. Its target is unknown. Primers used in a second PCR of about 7 to 11 cycles were a sample-barcoded 5' primer and a J-beta primer mix. TCRdb itself ran the 5' RACE reads through MiXCR, one entry per CDR3 protein. There are about 1.4 million distinct CDR3 sequences in the sample; 55% to 75% occur only once, and over 5% lies in the top ten. The record originates from a study of blood T cells in healthy people across ages. Whole-study results and caveats: Shifts in expanded clonotypes may have been confounded by donor CMV status, which was unknown. PBMCs were not sorted, which prevented a conclusive comparison of naive versus antigen-experienced cells.

Trimming shortened V by 5 bases and J by 6 bases, and 10 bases separated the two germline ends. This CDR3 contains 12 residues. Per the germline V gene, CDR1 is SGHTA and CDR2 is FQGNSA. This chain links TRBV7-2 with TRBJ1-2; D perhaps matches TRBD1 (5 bases). Sequencing used blood. The sequence was obtained from a man younger than 35 in good health. DNA of the CDR3: TGTGCCAGCAGCCCGGACATTAATGGCTACACCTTC. Residues: CASSPDINGYTF.